This passage covers 8 T cell receptor beta chains from one sample sequenced in a study of human T cells and chemical hapten exposure. The sample's time point: pre-sensitization, week 0. Treatment: therapeutic diphenylcyclopropenone sensitization with weekly scalp DPC. TCRdb reanalysed the RACE reads using MiXCR and keeps one entry per CDR3 protein. Among over 300,000 distinct CDR3 sequences, about 5.1% were seen once, and the ten largest hold 2.5% to 3%. The input for sequencing was whole blood, taken in connection with sensitization to the hapten diphenylcyclopropenone (DPC). The receptors originated from a woman aged 45-65 years with alopecia areata. Some clones in this sample may be carry-over from other donors' samples.

This clonotype was seen repeatedly, ten times or more. The V gene is TRBV20-1, the J gene TRBJ2-5; weak D call: TRBD2 (5 bases). In germline, CDR1 is DFQATT, CDR2 SNEGSKA (reference sequence). This CDR3 contains 14 residues. The germline V and J ends were trimmed by 6 bases and 2 bases, with 16 bases remaining between them. This chain's CDR3 is CSAPILAEQETQYF. DNA for the CDR3: TGCAGTGCCCCCATTCTAGCAGAACAAGAGACCCAGTACTTC.

The chain links TRBV10-3 to TRBJ2-3; perhaps TRBD2 as D (5 bases). In germline, CDR1 is ENHRY, CDR2 SYGVKD. Trimming shortened V by 2 bases and J by 3 bases, and 12 bases separated the two germline ends. CDR3 size: 15 residues. CDR3 nucleotides: TGTGCCATCAGTGAGAGAGGGAGTAGAACAGATACGCAGTATTTT. Its translation is CAISERGSRTDTQYF.

This clonotype was seen a few times. The chain carries TRBV4-1 and TRBJ2-6; D is uncertain. Per the germline V gene, CDR1 is MGHRA and CDR2 is YSYEKL. The CDR3 covers 16 residues. V was clipped by 0 bases and J by 2 bases, with 8 bases between them. In nucleotides, the CDR3 is TGCGCCAGCAGCCAAGATCTGACGGCTGGGGCCAACGTCCTGACTTTC. It codes for CASSQDLTAGANVLTF.

The V gene is TRBV6-5, the J gene TRBJ2-7, with TRBD2 as a possible D gene (7 bases). In germline, CDR1 is MNHEY, CDR2 SVGAGI. The CDR3 contains 15 residues. V dropped 6 bases and J dropped 3 bases, with 18 bases sitting between them. The CDR3 is CASSPGGPPDYEQYF. CDR3 nucleotide sequence: TGTGCCAGCAGCCCCGGGGGGCCACCGGACTACGAGCAGTACTTC.

This clonotype appeared many times. The V call is TRBV11-3, the J call TRBJ2-2; 7 bases are shared with TRBD1. Germline V CDR1 and CDR2: SGHNT, YENEEA. V was pared by 2 bases and J by 5 bases, with 5 bases of the junction left unmatched. The CDR3 length is 15 residues. The CDR3 nucleotides read TGTGCCAGCAGCTTAACAGGGGTATCGACCGGGGAGCTGTTTTTT. This encodes CASSLTGVSTGELFF.

This clonotype has a handful of counts. The chain recombines TRBV10-3 with TRBJ1-1; D perhaps matches TRBD1 (6 bases). With 7 bases removed from V and 1 base from J, the gap between germline ends came to 10 bases. The CDR3 has 13 residues. CDR1 and CDR2 (germline): ENHRY, SYGVKD. CDR3 sequence: CAITDSPNTEAFF. The CDR3 bases are TGTGCCATCACGGACAGTCCGAACACTGAAGCTTTCTTT.

The chain uses TRBV7-2 and TRBJ1-1, with 9 positions matching TRBD1. The germline gives CDR1 SGHTA, CDR2 FQGNSA. The CDR3 runs 14 residues. Trimming removed 5 bases from V and 7 bases from J; junction bases left unmatched: 8. Here the CDR3 DNA reads TGTGCCAGCAGCCCAAGGACAGGGGAGAATGAAGCTTTCTTT. Encoded protein: CASSPRTGENEAFF.

This clonotype was detected many times. CDR3 nucleotides: TGTGCCAGCAGCCCGATACTCTACGAGCAGTACTTC. Its protein product is CASSPILYEQYF. J is TRBJ2-7 and V is TRBV11-2; D gene uncertain. The CDR3 length is 12 residues. Per germline, CDR1 SGHAT and CDR2 FQNNGV. With 5 bases removed from V and 3 bases from J, the gap between germline ends came to 8 bases.